The sequence of this TCR beta chain was determined in a study of T-cell memory formation after mild COVID-19. This CDR3 is 16 amino acids long. The J segment lost 4 bases and the V segment lost 0 bases, leaving 9 bases of the junction unmatched. CDR1 and CDR2 (germline): GTSNPN, SVGIG (reference sequence). TCRdb called the 5' RACE reads again in MiXCR, with one record for every CDR3 protein. The sample consists of about 450,000 distinct CDR3 sequences, 20% to 25% of them appearing once. The clonotype comes from an adult woman who had mild COVID-19 (a few samples of this study predate the infection). Cell type and time point are not known. The sample taken for sequencing was PBMCs or a T cell subset sorted from them (not recorded which). This chain links TRBV30 with TRBJ2-1, with TRBD2 identical over 7 bases. The CDR3 loop reads CAWSVRGGRGYNEQFF. For the CDR3, the DNA is TGTGCCTGGAGTGTACGAGGCGGGAGAGGTTACAATGAGCAGTTCTTC.